This T cell receptor (beta chain) was recorded in a study of T cells in Graves' hyperthyroidism and ophthalmopathy. Those patients with uncontrolled infection, other autoimmune disease, pregnancy or lactation were excluded. Regarding this clonotype: Its specificity is unknown. The CDR3 ends on some other residue instead of the conserved phenylalanine or tryptophan, so this is likely a read error.

Notes on the study in general: Most clonotypes that expanded in the thyroid above 0.001 also showed up in blood.

Amplified TCR beta CDR3 regions derived from RNA transcripts. Using the HTBI primer set, a first-round RT-PCR was run on the TCR CDR3. Each CDR3 protein is one row after TCRdb ran MiXCR on the multiplex PCR reads. The sample carries roughly 510,000 distinct CDR3 sequences, around 21% recorded once. The sequence was obtained from a man aged 18 to 35 with Graves' hyperthyroidism. Specimen: blood.

The CDR3 spells CASRAQGAVVAYTL. Written as DNA, the CDR3 is TGTGCCAGCAGGGCACAGGGGGCGGTTGTTGCCTACACCCTC. This rearrangement joins TRBV28 to TRBJ1-2; 9 nucleotides agree with TRBD1. Germline CDR1 MDHEN, CDR2 SYDVKM. CDR3 length equals 14 residues. V trimming: 6 bases; J trimming: 10 bases; junction bases outside the gene matches: 12.